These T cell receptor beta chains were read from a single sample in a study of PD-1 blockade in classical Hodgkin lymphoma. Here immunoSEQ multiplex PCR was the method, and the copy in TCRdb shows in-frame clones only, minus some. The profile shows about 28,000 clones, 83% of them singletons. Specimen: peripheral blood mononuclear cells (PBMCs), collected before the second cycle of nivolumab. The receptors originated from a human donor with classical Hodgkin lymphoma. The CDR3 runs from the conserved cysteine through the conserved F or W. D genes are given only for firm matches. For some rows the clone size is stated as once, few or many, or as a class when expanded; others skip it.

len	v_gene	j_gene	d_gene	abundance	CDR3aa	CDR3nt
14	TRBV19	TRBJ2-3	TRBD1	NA	CASSLGTATTTQYF	TGTGCCAGTAGTTTAGGGACAGCCACTACGACGCAGTATTTT
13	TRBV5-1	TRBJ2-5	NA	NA	CASSTGPQETQYF	TGCGCCAGCAGCACGGGACCCCAAGAGACCCAGTACTTC
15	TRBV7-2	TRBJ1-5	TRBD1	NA	CASSLDRGQNQPQHF	TGTGCCAGCAGCTTAGACAGGGGGCAGAATCAGCCCCAGCATTTT
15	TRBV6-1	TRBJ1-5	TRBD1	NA	CASKKGTGGRQPQHF	TGTGCCAGCAAAAAAGGGACAGGGGGACGACAGCCCCAGCATTTT
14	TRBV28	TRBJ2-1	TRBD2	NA	CASKGAGVVDEQFF	TGTGCCAGCAAGGGCGCGGGGGTGGTTGATGAGCAGTTCTTC
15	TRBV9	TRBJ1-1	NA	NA	CASSPIAGLNTEAFF	TGTGCCAGCAGCCCAATTGCGGGTCTGAACACTGAAGCTTTCTTT
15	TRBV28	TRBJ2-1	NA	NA	CASSSWGDSYNEQFF	TGTGCCAGCAGCTCATGGGGGGATTCCTACAATGAGCAGTTCTTC
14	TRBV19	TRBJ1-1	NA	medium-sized	CASSRGQKNTEAFF	TGTGCCAGTAGTCGAGGACAGAAGAACACTGAAGCTTTCTTT
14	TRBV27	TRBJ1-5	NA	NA	CASSLLGSGQPQHF	TGTGCCAGCAGTTTATTGGGTTCTGGCCAGCCCCAGCATTTT
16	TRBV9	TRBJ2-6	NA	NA	CASGAGWSSGANVLTF	TGTGCCAGCGGAGCGGGTTGGAGCTCTGGGGCCAACGTCCTGACTTTC
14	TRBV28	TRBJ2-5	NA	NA	CASRLRGRQETQYF	TGTGCCAGCAGACTCCGGGGCAGGCAAGAGACCCAGTACTTC
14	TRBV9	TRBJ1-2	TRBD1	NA	CASSPGGQFYGYTF	TGTGCCAGCAGCCCCGGGGGACAGTTCTATGGCTACACCTTC
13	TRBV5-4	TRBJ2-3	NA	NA	CASSWRGTDTQYF	TGTGCCAGCAGCTGGAGGGGGACAGATACGCAGTATTTT
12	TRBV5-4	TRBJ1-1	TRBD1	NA	CASSLQGAEAFF	TGTGCCAGCAGCTTACAGGGGGCTGAAGCTTTCTTT
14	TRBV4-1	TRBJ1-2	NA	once	CASSRVVGGYGYTF	TGCGCCAGCAGCCGGGTTGTCGGGGGGTATGGCTACACCTTC
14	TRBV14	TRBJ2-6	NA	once	CASKNPSGANVLTF	TGTGCCAGCAAGAACCCCTCTGGGGCCAACGTCCTGACTTTC
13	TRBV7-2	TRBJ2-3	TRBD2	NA	CASMTGGMNTQYF	TGTGCCAGCATGACGGGGGGAATGAATACGCAGTATTTT
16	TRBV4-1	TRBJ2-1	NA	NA	CASSQVGTRVYNEQFF	TGCGCCAGCAGCCAAGTTGGAACGCGAGTCTACAATGAGCAGTTCTTC
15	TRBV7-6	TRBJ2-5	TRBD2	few	CASSRTGGRQETQYF	TGTGCCAGCAGTCGTACGGGAGGACGACAAGAGACCCAGTACTTC
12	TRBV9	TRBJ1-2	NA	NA	CASSVAGYGYTF	TGTGCCAGCAGCGTAGCAGGGTATGGCTACACCTTC
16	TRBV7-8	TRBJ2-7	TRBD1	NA	CASSKHRDRIREEQYF	TGTGCCAGCAGCAAACACCGGGACAGAATAAGGGAAGAGCAGTACTTC
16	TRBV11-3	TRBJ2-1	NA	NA	CASRISQGRGNNEQFF	TGTGCCAGCAGAATTTCACAGGGGCGGGGGAACAATGAGCAGTTCTTC
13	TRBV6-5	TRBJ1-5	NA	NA	CASSYPGDQPQHF	TGTGCCAGCAGTTACCCAGGGGATCAGCCCCAGCATTTT
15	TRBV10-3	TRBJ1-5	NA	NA	CAISESGKVNQPQHF	TGTGCCATCAGTGAGTCGGGAAAGGTTAATCAGCCCCAGCATTTT
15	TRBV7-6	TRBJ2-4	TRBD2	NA	CASSLATSGSDIQYF	TGTGCCAGCAGCTTAGCCACTAGCGGGAGTGACATTCAGTACTTC
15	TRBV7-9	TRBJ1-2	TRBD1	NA	CASSHRDRGIHGYTF	TGTGCCAGCAGCCACAGGGACAGGGGAATTCATGGCTACACCTTC
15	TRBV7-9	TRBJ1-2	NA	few	CASSPATTGSYGYTF	TGTGCCAGCAGCCCCGCGACTACAGGGAGCTATGGCTACACCTTC
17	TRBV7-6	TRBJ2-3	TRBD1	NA	CASSPSGGRNPTDTQYF	TGTGCCAGCAGCCCATCAGGGGGCCGGAACCCCACAGATACGCAGTATTTT
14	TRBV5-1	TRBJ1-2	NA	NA	CASSSDRLNYGYTF	TGCGCCAGCAGCTCTGACAGGCTTAACTATGGCTACACCTTC
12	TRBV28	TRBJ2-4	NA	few	CASSYGGGIQYF	TGTGCCAGCAGTTACGGTGGCGGCATTCAGTACTTC